The present TCR beta chain was sequenced within a study of vaccination and CD4 T cells after COVID-19. The V gene's germline CDR1 is MNHNS and CDR2 SASEGT. Trimming cost V 5 bases and J 1 base; bases outside gene matches: 6. CDR3 length: 15 amino acids. TCRdb recomputed calls from the PCR reads with MiXCR, one row per CDR3 protein. The sample includes around 19,000 distinct CDR3 sequences, about 59% of them seen just once. This clonotype has more than one count but fewer than ten. No antigen is known for it. Findings and caveats of the study: Within convalescent individuals, 304 out of 307 vaccine-specific clones proved to be spike mono-reactive.

The chain has TRBV6-1 and TRBJ1-1; 8 bases are a match to TRBD1. The sequence was obtained from a human donor who had recovered from COVID-19. The starting material was CD4+ T cells from blood, obtained before SARS-CoV-2 vaccination. CDR3 residues: CASSKTGVSNTEAFF. The CDR3, as DNA: TGTGCCAGCAGTAAGACAGGGGTATCGAACACTGAAGCTTTCTTT.